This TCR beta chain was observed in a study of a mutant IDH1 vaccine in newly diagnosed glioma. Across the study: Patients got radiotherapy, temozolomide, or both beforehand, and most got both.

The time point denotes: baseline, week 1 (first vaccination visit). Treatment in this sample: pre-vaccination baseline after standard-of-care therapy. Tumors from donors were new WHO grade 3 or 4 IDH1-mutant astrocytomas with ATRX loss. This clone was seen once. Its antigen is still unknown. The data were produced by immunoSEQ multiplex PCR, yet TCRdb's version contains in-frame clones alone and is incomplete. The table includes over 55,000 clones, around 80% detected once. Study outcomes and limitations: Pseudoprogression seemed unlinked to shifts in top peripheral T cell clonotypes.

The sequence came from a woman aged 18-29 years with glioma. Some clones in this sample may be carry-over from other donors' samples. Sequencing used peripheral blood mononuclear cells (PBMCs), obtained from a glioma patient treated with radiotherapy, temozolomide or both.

CDR3 region: CASVPGTQDTEAFF. For the CDR3, the DNA is TGTGCCAGCGTACCAGGGACACAGGACACTGAAGCTTTCTTT. V and J are TRBV6-5 and TRBJ1-1; D may be TRBD1 (6 bases). Germline V gene data show CDR1 as MNHEY and CDR2 as SVGAGI. This CDR3 comprises 14 residues. With 8 bases removed from V and 3 bases from J, the gap between germline ends came to 16 bases.